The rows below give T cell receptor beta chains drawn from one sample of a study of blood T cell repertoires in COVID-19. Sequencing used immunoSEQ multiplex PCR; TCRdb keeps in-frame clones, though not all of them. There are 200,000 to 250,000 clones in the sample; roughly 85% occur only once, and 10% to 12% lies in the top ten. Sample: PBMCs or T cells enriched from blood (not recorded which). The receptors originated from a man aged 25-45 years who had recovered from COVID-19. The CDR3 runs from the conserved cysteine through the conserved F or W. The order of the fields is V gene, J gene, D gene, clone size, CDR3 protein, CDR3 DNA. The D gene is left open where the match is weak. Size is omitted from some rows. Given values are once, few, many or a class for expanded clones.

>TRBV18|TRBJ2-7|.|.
CASSPGVHEQYF
TGTGCCAGCTCCCCGGGGGTCCACGAGCAGTACTTC
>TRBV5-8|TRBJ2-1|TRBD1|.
CASSSGTASYNEQFF
TGTGCCAGCAGCTCCGGGACAGCCTCCTACAATGAGCAGTTCTTC
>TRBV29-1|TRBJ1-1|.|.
CSVVGEGHMNTEAFF
TGCAGCGTTGTGGGAGAAGGGCATATGAACACTGAAGCTTTCTTT
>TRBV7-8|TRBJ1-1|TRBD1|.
CASSSRTGGDTEAFF
TGTGCCAGCAGCTCCCGGACAGGGGGTGACACTGAAGCTTTCTTT
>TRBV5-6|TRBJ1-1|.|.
CASSWKDRRGAEAFF
TGTGCCAGCAGCTGGAAGGACAGAAGGGGAGCTGAAGCTTTCTTT
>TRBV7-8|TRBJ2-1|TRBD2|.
CASSLVSLADYNEQFF
TGTGCCAGCAGCTTAGTAAGCCTAGCGGACTACAATGAGCAGTTCTTC
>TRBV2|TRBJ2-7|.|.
CASSALGTYEQYF
TGTGCCAGCAGCGCACTAGGGACCTACGAGCAGTACTTC
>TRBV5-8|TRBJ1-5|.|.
CASSLGSGYSNQPQHF
TGTGCCAGCAGCTTGGGTTCAGGGTATAGCAATCAGCCCCAGCATTTT
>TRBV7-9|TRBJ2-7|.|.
CASSLRSYEQYF
TGTGCCAGCAGCCTGAGGAGCTACGAGCAGTACTTC
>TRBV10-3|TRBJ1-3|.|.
CAISELGGGASFSGNTIYF
TGTGCCATCAGTGAGTTGGGAGGCGGGGCCTCCTTCTCTGGAAACACCATATATTTT
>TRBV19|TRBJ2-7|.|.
CASSIRVAYEQYF
TGTGCCAGTAGTATCAGGGTAGCCTACGAGCAGTACTTC
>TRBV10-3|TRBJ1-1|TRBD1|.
CAITKEQGSTEAFF
TGTGCCATCACAAAGGAACAGGGGAGCACTGAAGCTTTCTTT
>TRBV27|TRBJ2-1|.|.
CASSAQGWVEQFF
TGTGCCAGCAGTGCTCAGGGGTGGGTTGAGCAGTTCTTC
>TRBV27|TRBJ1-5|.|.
CASSPRTVASNQPQHF
TGTGCCAGCAGTCCTCGGACAGTAGCTAGCAATCAGCCCCAGCATTTT
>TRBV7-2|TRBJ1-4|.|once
CASSRQGSANEKLFF
TGTGCCAGCAGCCGTCAGGGATCCGCTAATGAAAAACTGTTTTTT
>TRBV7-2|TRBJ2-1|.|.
CATTIGGRVNEQFF
TGTGCCACCACTATAGGTGGTCGAGTCAATGAGCAGTTCTTC
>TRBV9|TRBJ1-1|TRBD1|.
CASSPSARGRDTEAFF
TGTGCCAGCAGCCCGTCCGCTAGGGGGCGGGACACTGAAGCTTTCTTT
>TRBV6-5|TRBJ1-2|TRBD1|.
CASSSAYDRVGYTF
TGTGCCAGCAGTTCAGCATACGACAGGGTGGGCTACACCTTC
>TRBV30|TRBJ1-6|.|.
CAWTLAGSPGNSPLHF
TGTGCCTGGACCCTGGCAGGGTCGCCCGGCAATTCACCCCTCCACTTT
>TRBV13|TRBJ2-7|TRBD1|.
CASSSTGTVQYEQYF
TGTGCCAGCAGCTCGACCGGGACAGTGCAATACGAGCAGTACTTC
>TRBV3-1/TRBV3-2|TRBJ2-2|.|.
CASSPNLITGELFF
TGTGCCAGCAGCCCTAACCTGATTACCGGGGAGCTGTTTTTT
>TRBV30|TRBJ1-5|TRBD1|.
CAWSLNAGGQSQPQHF
TGTGCCTGGAGTCTCAACGCAGGGGGCCAGAGTCAGCCCCAGCATTTT
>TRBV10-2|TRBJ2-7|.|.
CASSEIAEQYF
TGCGCCAGCAGTGAGATAGCAGAACAGTACTTC
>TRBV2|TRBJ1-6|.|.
CASGGVSGSPLHF
TGTGCCAGCGGGGGGGTATCAGGGTCACCCCTCCACTTT
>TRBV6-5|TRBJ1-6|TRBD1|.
CASSYDRGHNSPLHF
TGTGCCAGCAGTTATGACAGGGGACATAATTCACCCCTCCACTTT
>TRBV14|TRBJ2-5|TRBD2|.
CASSHLAGNGETQYF
TGTGCCAGCAGCCATTTAGCGGGGAACGGGGAGACCCAGTACTTC